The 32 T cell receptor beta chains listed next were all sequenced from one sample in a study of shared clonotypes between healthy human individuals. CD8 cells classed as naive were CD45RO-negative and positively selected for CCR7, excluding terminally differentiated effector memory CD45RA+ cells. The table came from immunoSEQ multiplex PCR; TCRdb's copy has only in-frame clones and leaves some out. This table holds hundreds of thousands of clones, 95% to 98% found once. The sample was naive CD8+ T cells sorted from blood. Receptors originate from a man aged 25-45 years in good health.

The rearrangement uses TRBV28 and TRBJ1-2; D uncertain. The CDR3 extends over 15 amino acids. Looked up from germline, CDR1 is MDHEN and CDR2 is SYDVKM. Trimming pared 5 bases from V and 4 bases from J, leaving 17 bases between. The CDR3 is CASSPQHYGTYGYTF. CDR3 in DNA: TGTGCCAGCAGTCCCCAGCATTACGGCACCTATGGCTACACCTTC.

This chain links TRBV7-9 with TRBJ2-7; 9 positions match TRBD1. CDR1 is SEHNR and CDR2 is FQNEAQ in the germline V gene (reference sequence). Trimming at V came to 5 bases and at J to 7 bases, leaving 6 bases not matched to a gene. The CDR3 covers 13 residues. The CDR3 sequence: CASSPRDREEQYF. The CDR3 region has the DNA TGTGCCAGCAGCCCCCGGGACAGGGAAGAGCAGTACTTC.

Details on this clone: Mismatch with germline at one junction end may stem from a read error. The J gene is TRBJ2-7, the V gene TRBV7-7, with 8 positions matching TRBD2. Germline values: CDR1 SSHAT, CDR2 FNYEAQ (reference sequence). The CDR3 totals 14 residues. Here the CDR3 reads CASSLAPGGIEQYF. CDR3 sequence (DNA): TGTGCTAGCAGCTTAGCCCCGGGAGGGATCGAGCAGTACTTC.

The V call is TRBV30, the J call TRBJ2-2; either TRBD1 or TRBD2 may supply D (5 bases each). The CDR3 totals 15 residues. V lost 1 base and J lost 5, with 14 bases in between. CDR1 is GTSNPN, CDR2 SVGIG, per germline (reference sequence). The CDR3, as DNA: TGTGCCTGGAGTGCAGAGGGGCGTTGGACCGGGGAGCTGTTTTTT. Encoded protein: CAWSAEGRWTGELFF.

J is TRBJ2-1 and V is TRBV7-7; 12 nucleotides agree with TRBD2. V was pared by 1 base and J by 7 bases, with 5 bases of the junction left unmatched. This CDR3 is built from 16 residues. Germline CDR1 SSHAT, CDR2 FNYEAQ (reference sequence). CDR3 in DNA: TGTGCCAGCAGCTTAGGGGGACTAGCGGGCCTAAATGAGCAGTTCTTC. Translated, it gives CASSLGGLAGLNEQFF.

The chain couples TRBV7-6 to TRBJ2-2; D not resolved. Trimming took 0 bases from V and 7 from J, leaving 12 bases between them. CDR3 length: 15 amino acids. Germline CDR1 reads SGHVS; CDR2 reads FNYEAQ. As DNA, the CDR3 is TGTGCCAGCAGCTTAGCCGCCGTCGGAGTCGGGGAGCTGTTTTTT. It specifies CASSLAAVGVGELFF.

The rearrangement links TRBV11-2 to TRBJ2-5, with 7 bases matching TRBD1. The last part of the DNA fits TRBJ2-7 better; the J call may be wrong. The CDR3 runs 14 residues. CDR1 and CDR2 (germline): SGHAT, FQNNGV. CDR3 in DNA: TGTGCCAGCAGCTTAACACAGGGGACGCACGAGCAGTACTTC. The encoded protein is CASSLTQGTHEQYF.

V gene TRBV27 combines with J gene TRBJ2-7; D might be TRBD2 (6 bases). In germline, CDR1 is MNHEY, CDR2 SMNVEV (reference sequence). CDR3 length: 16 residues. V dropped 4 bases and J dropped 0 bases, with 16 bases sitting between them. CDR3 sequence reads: CASSSQGLVSSYEQYF. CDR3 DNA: TGTGCCAGCAGTTCGCAGGGACTGGTTAGCTCCTACGAGCAGTACTTC.

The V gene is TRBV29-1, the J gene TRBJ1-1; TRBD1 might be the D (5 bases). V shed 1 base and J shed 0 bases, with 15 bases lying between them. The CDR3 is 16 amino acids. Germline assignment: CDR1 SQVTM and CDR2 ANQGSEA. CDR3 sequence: CSVEAISDRLNTEAFF. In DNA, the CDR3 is TGCAGCGTTGAAGCCATATCAGACAGATTGAACACTGAAGCTTTCTTT.

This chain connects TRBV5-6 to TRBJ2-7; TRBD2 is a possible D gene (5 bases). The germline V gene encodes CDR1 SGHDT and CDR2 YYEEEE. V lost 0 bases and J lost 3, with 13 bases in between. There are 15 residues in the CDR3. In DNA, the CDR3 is TGTGCCAGCAGCTTGGCGGGGAACCACCTCTACGAGCAGTACTTC. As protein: CASSLAGNHLYEQYF.

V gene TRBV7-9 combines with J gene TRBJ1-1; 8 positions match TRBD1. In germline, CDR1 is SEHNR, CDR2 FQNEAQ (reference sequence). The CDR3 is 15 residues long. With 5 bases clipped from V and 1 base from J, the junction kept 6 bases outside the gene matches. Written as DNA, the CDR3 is TGTGCCAGCAGCCTGCCAGGGGGCCGGAACACTGAAGCTTTCTTT. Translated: CASSLPGGRNTEAFF.

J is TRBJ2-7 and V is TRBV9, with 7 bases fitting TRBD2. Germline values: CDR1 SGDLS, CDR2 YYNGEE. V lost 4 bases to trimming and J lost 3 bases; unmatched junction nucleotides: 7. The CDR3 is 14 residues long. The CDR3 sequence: CASSPAGNYYEQYF. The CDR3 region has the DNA TGTGCCAGCAGCCCAGCGGGAAATTACTACGAGCAGTACTTC.

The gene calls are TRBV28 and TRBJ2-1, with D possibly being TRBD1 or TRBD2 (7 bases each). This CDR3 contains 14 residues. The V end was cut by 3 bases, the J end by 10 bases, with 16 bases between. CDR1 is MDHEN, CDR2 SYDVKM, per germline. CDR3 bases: TGTGCCAGCAGTTTGCCAGGGGGGGGCAAGGAGCAGTTCTTC. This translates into CASSLPGGGKEQFF.

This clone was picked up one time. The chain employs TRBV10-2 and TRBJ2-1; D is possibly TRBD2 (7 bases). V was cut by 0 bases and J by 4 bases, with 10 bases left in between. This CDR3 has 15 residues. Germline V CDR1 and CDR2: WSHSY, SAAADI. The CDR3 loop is CASSESAGAYNEQFF. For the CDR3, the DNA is TGCGCCAGCAGTGAGTCGGCGGGGGCATACAATGAGCAGTTCTTC.

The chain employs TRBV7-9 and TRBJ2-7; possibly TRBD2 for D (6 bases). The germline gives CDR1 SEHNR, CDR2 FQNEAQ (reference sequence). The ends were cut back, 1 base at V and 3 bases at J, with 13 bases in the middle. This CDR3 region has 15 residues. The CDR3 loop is CASSLGSGLRYEQYF. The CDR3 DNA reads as TGTGCCAGCAGCTTAGGTTCGGGACTTCGCTACGAGCAGTACTTC.

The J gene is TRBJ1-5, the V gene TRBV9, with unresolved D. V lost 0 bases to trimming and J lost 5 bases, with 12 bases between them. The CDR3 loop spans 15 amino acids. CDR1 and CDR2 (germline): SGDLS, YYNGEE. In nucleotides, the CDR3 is TGTGCCAGCAGCGTAGCTGGCGGGAGGCATCAGCCCCAGCATTTT. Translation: CASSVAGGRHQPQHF. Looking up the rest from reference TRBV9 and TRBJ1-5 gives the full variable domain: DSGVTQTPKHLITATGQRVTLRCSPRSGDLSVYWYQQSLDQGLQFLIQYYNGEERAKGNILERFSAQQFPDLHSELNLSSLELGDSALYFCASSVAGGRHQPQHFGDGTRLSIL.

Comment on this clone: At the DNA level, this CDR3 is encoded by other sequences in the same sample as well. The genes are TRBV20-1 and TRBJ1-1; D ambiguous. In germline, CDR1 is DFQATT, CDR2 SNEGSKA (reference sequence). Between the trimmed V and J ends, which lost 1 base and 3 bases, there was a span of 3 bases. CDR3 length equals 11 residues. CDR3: CSARVDTEAFF. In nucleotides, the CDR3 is TGCAGTGCTAGAGTTGACACTGAAGCTTTCTTT.

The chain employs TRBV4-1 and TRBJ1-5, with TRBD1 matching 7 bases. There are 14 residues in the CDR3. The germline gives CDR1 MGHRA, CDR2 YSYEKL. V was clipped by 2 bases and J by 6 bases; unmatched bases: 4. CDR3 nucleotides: TGCGCCAGCAGCCAAAGGACAGGCAGTCAGCCCCAGCATTTT. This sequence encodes CASSQRTGSQPQHF.

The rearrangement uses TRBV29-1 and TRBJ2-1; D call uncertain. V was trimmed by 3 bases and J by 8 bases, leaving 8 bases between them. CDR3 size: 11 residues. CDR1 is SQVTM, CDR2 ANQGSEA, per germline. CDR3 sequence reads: CSVDGLHEQFF. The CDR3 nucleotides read TGCAGCGTTGATGGCCTCCATGAGCAGTTCTTC.

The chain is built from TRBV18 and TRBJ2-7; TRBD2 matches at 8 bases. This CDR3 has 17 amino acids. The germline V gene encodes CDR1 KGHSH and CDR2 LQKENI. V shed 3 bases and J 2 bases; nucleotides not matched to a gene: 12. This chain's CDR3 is CASSPTPGGYQAYEQYF. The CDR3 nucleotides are TGTGCCAGCTCACCCACGCCGGGGGGGTACCAGGCCTACGAGCAGTACTTC.

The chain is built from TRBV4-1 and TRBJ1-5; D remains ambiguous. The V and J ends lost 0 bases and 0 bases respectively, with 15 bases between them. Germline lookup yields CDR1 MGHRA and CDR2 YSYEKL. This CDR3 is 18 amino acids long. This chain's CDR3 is CASSQEGSPFLSNQPQHF. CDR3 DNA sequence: TGCGCCAGCAGCCAAGAGGGCTCCCCCTTCCTTAGCAATCAGCCCCAGCATTTT.

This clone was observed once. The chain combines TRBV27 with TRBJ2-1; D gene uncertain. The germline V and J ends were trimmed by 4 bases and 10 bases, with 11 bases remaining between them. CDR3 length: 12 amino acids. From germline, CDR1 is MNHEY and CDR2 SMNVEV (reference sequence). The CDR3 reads CASSSEELEQFF. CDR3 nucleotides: TGTGCCAGCAGTTCTGAGGAGCTGGAGCAGTTCTTC.

DNA of the CDR3: TGTGCCAGTAACCTGGGGCTAGCGGGATACAATGAGCAGTTCTTC. Protein sequence: CASNLGLAGYNEQFF. The chain couples TRBV19 to TRBJ2-1, with TRBD2 identical over 9 bases. The CDR3 is 15 amino acids. CDR1 and CDR2 from the germline V gene are LNHDA and SQIVND (reference sequence). The junction had 8 bases not matched to a gene; V was cut back by 7 bases and J by 4 bases.

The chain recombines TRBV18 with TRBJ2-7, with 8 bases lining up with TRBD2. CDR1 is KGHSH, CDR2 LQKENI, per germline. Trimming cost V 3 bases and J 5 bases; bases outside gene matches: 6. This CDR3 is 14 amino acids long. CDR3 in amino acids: CASSPSGSNHEQYF. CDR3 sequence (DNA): TGTGCCAGCTCACCGAGCGGGAGTAACCACGAGCAGTACTTC.

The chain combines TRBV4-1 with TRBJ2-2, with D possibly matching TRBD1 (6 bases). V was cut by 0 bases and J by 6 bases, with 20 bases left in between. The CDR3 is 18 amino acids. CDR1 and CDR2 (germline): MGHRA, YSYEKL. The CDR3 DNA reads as TGCGCCAGCAGCCAAGAAGGGGGTCGGCAGGGTTTCGCCGGGGAGCTGTTTTTT. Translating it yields CASSQEGGRQGFAGELFF.

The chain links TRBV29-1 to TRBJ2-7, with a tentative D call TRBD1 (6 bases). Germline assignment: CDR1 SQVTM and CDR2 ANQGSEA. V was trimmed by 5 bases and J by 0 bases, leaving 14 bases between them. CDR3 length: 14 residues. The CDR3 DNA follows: TGCAGCGTTACGGACAGCCATAGCTCCTACGAGCAGTACTTC. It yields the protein CSVTDSHSSYEQYF.

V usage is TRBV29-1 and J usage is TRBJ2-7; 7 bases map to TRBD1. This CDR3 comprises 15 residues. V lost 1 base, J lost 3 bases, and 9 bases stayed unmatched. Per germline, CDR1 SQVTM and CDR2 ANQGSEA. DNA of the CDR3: TGCAGCGTTGAAGGGGGGAGACAGGGTAACTACGAGCAGTACTTC. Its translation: CSVEGGRQGNYEQYF.

This CDR3 reads CASGTGQNFLGAQYF. DNA for the CDR3: TGTGCCAGTGGGACAGGTCAAAATTTCTTGGGGGCCCAGTACTTC. The rearrangement links TRBV28 to TRBJ2-5, with 8 bases matching TRBD1. Germline trimming cut 9 bases from V and 9 bases from J; bases unmatched to any gene: 18. The CDR3 runs 15 residues. The germline V gene has CDR1 MDHEN and CDR2 SYDVKM.

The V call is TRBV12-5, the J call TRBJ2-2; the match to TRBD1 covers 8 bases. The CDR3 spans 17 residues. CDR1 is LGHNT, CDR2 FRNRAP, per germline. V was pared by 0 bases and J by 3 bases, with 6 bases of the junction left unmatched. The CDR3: CASGLVSDRVDTGELFF. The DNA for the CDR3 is TGTGCTAGTGGTTTGGTCTCGGACAGGGTTGACACCGGGGAGCTGTTTTTT.

CDR3 region: CASSLEDKLGGELFF. In nucleotides, the CDR3 is TGTGCCAGCAGCTTAGAGGACAAATTGGGCGGGGAGCTGTTTTTT. This rearrangement joins TRBV7-2 to TRBJ2-2; D might be TRBD1 (5 bases). The CDR3 contains 15 residues. Trimming stripped 1 base from V and 7 bases from J, with 13 bases between. In germline, CDR1 is SGHTA, CDR2 FQGNSA.

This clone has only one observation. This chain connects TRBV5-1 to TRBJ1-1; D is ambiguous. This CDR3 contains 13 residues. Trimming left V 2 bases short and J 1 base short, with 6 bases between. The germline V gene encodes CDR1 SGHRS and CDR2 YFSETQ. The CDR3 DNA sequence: TGCGCCAGCAGCTTTGGCGCGAACACTGAAGCTTTCTTT. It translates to CASSFGANTEAFF.

The CDR3 is CASSQDSSGSLPYNEQFF. DNA of the CDR3: TGCGCCAGCAGCCAAGATAGTTCGGGGTCCCTACCCTACAATGAGCAGTTCTTC. This chain links TRBV4-3 with TRBJ2-1; D possibly corresponds to TRBD2 (5 bases). The CDR3 has 18 amino acids. Deletions cut 0 bases from V and 2 bases from J, with 17 bases between. CDR1 and CDR2 (germline): LGHNA, YSLEER.